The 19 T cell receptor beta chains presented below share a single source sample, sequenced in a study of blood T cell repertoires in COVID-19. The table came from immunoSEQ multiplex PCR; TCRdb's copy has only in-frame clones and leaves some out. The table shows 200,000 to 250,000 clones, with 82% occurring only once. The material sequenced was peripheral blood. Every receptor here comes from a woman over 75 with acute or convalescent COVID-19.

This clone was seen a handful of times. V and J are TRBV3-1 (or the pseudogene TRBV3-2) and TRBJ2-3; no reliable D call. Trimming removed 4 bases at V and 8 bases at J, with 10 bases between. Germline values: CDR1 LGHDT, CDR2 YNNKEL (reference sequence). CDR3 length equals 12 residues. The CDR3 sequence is CASSPPGGTQYF. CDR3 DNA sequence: TGTGCCAGCAGCCCCCCCGGCGGTACGCAGTATTTT.

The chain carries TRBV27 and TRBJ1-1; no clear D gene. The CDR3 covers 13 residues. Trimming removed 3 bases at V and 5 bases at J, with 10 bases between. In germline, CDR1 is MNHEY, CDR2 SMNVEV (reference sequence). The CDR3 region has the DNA TGTGCCAGCAGTTTGTGGGTCGGGACTGAAGCTTTCTTT. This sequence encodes CASSLWVGTEAFF.

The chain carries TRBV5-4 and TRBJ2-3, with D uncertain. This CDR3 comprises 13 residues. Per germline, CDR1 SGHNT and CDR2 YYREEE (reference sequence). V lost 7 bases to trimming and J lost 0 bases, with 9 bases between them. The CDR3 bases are TGTGCCAGCCAAATTTCCAGCACAGATACGCAGTATTTT. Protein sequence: CASQISSTDTQYF. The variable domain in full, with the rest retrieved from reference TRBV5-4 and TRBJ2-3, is ETGVTQSPTHLIKTRGQQVTLRCSSQSGHNTVSWYQQALGQGPQFIFQYYREEENGRGNFPPRFSGLQFPNYSSELNVNALELDDSALYLCASQISSTDTQYFGPGTRLTVL.

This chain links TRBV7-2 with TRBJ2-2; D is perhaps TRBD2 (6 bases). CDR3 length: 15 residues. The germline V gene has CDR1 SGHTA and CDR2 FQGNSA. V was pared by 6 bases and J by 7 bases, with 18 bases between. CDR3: CASRSSAGLSGELFF. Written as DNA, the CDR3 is TGTGCCAGCAGATCGTCGGCGGGGCTAAGCGGGGAGCTGTTTTTT.

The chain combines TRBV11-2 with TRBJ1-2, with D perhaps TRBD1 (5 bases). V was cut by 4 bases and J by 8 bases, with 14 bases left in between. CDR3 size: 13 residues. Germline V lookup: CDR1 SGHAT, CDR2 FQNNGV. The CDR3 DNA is TGTGCCAGCAGCTATGTGGGGGGTAACGGCTACACCTTC. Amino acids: CASSYVGGNGYTF.

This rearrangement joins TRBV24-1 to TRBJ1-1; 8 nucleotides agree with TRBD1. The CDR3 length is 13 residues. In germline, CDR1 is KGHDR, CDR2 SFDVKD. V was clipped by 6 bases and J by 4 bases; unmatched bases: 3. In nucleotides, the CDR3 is TGTGCCACCAGTAACAGGGGGGGCACTGAAGCTTTCTTT. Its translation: CATSNRGGTEAFF.

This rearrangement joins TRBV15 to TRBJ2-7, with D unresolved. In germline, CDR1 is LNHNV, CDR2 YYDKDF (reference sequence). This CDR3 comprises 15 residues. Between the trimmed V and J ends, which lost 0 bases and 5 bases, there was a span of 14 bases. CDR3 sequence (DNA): TGTGCCACCAGCAGAGAGTCAACAGTCCCTAACGAGCAGTACTTC. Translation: CATSRESTVPNEQYF.

CDR3 coding DNA: TGTGCCAGCAGTGTTAACAGGGGCACCCAAGAGACCCAGTACTTC. Its protein is CASSVNRGTQETQYF. The chain links TRBV2 to TRBJ2-5; 7 positions match TRBD1. Trimming took 4 bases from V and 1 from J; bases not matched to a gene: 6. The CDR3 extends over 15 amino acids. Germline-derived CDR1 and CDR2 are SNHLY and FYNNEI.

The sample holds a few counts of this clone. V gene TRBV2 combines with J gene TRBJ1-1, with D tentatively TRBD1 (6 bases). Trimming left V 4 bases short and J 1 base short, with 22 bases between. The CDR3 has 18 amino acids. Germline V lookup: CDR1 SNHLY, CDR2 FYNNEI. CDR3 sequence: CASSVNRAQEWTNTEAFF. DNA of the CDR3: TGTGCCAGCAGTGTTAACAGGGCGCAGGAGTGGACGAACACTGAAGCTTTCTTT. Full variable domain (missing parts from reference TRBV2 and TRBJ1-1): EPEVTQTPSHQVTQMGQEVILRCVPISNHLYFYWYRQILGQKVEFLVSFYNNEISEKSEIFDDQFSVERPDGSNFTLKIRSTKLEDSAMYFCASSVNRAQEWTNTEAFFGQGTRLTVV.

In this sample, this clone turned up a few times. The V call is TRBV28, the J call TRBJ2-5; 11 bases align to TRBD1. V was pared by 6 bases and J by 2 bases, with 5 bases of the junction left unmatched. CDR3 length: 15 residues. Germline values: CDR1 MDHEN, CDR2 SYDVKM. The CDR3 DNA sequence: TGTGCCAGCAGCTCGGACAGGGGGCGTCAAGAGACCCAGTACTTC. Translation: CASSSDRGRQETQYF.

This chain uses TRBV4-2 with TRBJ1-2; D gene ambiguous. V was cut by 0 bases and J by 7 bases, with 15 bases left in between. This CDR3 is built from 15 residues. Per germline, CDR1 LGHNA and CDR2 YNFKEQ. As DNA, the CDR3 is TGTGCCAGCAGCCAAGATTCTTTAGCATCGGGTGGCTACACCTTC. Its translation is CASSQDSLASGGYTF.

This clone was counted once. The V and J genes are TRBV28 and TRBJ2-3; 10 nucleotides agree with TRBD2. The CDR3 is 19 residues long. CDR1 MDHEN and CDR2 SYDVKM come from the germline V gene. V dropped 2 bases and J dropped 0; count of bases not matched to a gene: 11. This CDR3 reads CASSLSSPSGGPSTDTQYF. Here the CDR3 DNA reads TGTGCCAGCAGTTTAAGTTCCCCTAGCGGGGGCCCTAGCACAGATACGCAGTATTTT.

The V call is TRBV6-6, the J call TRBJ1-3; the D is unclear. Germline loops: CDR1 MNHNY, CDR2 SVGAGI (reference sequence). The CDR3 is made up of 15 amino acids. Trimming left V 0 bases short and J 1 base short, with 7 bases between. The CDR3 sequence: CASSYSAGSGNTIYF. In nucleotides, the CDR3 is TGTGCCAGCAGTTACTCGGCGGGATCTGGAAACACCATATATTTT.

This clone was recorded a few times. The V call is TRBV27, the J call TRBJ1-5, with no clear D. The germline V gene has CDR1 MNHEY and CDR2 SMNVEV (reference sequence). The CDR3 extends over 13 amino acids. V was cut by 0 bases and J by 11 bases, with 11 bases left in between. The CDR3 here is CASSLSSGGSQHF. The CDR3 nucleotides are TGTGCCAGCAGTTTATCGAGCGGAGGGTCCCAGCATTTT.

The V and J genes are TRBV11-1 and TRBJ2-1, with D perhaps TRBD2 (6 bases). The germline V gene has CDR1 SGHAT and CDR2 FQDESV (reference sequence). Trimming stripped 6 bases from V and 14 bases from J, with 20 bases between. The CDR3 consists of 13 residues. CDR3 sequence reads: CASRPAVTSMEFF. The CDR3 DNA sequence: TGTGCCAGCAGACCCGCGGTGACTAGTATGGAGTTCTTC.

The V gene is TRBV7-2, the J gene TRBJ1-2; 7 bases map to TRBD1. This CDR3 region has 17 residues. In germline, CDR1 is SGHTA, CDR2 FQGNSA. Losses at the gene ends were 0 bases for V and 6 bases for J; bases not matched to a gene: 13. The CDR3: CASSLARQGVGGDGYTF. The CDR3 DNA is TGTGCCAGCAGCTTAGCGCGGCAGGGGGTCGGTGGAGATGGCTACACCTTC.

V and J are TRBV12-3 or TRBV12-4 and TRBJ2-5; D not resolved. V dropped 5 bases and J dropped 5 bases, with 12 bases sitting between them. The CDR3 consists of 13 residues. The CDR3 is CASSLSVSETQYF. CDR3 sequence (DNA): TGTGCCAGCAGTCTGAGCGTGTCGGAGACCCAGTACTTC.

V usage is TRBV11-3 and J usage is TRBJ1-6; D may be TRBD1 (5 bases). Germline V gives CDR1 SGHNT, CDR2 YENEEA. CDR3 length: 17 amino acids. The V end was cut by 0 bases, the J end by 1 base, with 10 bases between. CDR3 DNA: TGTGCCAGCAGCTTAGATCAGGAGGGGTCCTATAATTCACCCCTCCACTTT. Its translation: CASSLDQEGSYNSPLHF.

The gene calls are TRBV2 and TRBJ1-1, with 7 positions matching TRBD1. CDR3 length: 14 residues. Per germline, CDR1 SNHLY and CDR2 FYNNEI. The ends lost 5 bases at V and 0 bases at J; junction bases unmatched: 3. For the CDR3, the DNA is TGTGCCAGCAGTTGGACAGGAATGAACACTGAAGCTTTCTTT. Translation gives CASSWTGMNTEAFF.